This T cell receptor beta chain was captured by sequencing in a study of multiple sclerosis patients with progressive multifocal leukoencephalopathy. Germline V gene data show CDR1 as MNHEY and CDR2 as SVGAGI. The CDR3 has 13 amino acids. Trimming took off 6 bases at V and 10 bases at J, with 18 bases between the two ends. The assay was run at survey level. Sequenced by immunoSEQ multiplex PCR; TCRdb stores in-frame clones only, minus some. The table has some 27,000 clones, nearly 90% seen once. Time point here: approximately 12 months of natalizumab therapy. The chain carries TRBV6-5 and TRBJ1-2; D is uncertain. This sample comprised PBMCs, obtained from a patient treated with natalizumab. The sequence derives from a human donor with multiple sclerosis. The CDR3 sequence: CASRQAGSPSYTF. In DNA, the CDR3 is TGTGCCAGCAGGCAAGCGGGTTCCCCGTCCTACACCTTC.